The clone carrying this TCR delta chain ranks as medium-sized. CDR3 length equals 21 residues. Deletions cut 0 bases from V and 1 base from J, with 26 bases between. CDR1 GEAIGNYY and CDR2 EKD come from the germline V gene. The data are from a study of gamma-delta chains in newborns, infants, children. Study context: Microbial exposure reportedly drives polyclonal innate γδ T cell expansion after birth.

TCRdb re-identified clones in the reads via CATT. The repertoire includes 7,500 or so delta-chain clones, around 11% of them detected once, and approximately 7.1% sits in the top ten. The material sequenced was blood. This receptor was taken from a child who was a newborn, infant or young child, either healthy, febrile or measles-vaccinated (not recorded which). The chain combines TRDV2 with TRDJ2; D possibly corresponds to TRDD2 (8 bases). Here the CDR3 reads CACDTQAFLALLGDLTAQLFF. The DNA of the CDR3 is TGTGCCTGTGACACCCAAGCCTTCCTAGCTTTATTGGGGGATTTGACAGCACAACTCTTCTTT.